This TCR beta chain was profiled in a study of cytotoxic CD8 clonotypes in ibrutinib-treated CLL. Per germline, CDR1 SGHTA and CDR2 FQGTGA. There are 15 residues in the CDR3. The V end lost 2 bases, the J end lost 2 bases, and 7 bases lay between the germline ends. PBMCs were cryopreserved, and roughly 2 micrograms of genomic DNA from them went into TCR beta libraries. TCRdb's table, derived via immunoSEQ multiplex PCR, lists solely in-frame clones and lacks some. The sample has 110,000 to 150,000 clones, around 93% seen once. The chain couples TRBV7-3 to TRBJ2-6; no firm D call. This TCR was recovered from a human donor with chronic lymphocytic leukemia. Sequenced material: PBMCs, taken after 12 months of ibrutinib treatment. The CDR3 sequence is CASSLGHPGANVLTF. In nucleotides, the CDR3 is TGTGCCAGCAGCTTAGGGCATCCTGGGGCCAACGTCCTGACTTTC.